This note documents a single T cell receptor (beta chain) sequence. V dropped 5 bases and J dropped 5; count of bases not matched to a gene: 3. CDR1 is MNHNY and CDR2 is SVGAGI in the germline V gene (reference sequence). The CDR3 is made up of 15 amino acids. Measured with immunoSEQ multiplex PCR; TCRdb has only the in-frame clones, and not every one. This sample has roughly 57,000 clones, with just under 90% found just once. This sample is drawn from a study of blood T cell repertoires in COVID-19. About the research overall: T cells, B-cell-depleted T cells, or PBMCs provided the cDNA or gDNA that served as material.

The sequencing sample was made of peripheral blood. The receptor was isolated from a woman aged 60-75 years with COVID-19, enrolled during active disease. The genes are TRBV6-6 and TRBJ2-1, with 13 nucleotides matching TRBD2. CDR3 DNA: TGTGCCAGCAGTCACACTAGCGGGAGGGACAATGAGCAGTTCTTC. Translated, it gives CASSHTSGRDNEQFF.